This T cell receptor (beta chain) was retrieved from a study of blood T cell repertoires in COVID-19 (dated by TCRdb to 2019 to 2021). In the study overall: Samples from collaborators originated in the United States, Italy and Spain and spanned both the acute and convalescent phases of COVID-19. The material from the prospective study consisted of cDNA or gDNA derived from T cells, B-cell-depleted T cells, or PBMCs. Deeply sampled blood TCRbeta repertoires from subjects exposed to, actively infected with, or recovered from COVID-19 were included in the dataset. A freely available public database, intended as a resource for researchers studying the immune response to SARS-CoV-2, is where the repertoires were released. Samples came from the ongoing ImmuneRACE study (first 160 participants) plus 1,254 subjects from 6 global collaborators. The sample metadata nearly always contained a de-identified subject ID, COVID-19 status, age in years and sex. HLA class I and class II types, where available, came from metadata supplied by the sample provider rather than from assay-based typing. Study-wide findings and limitations: Clinical and demographic metadata were provided uncurated, with the amount varying by source and participant.

Participants in the prospective study were enrolled through a virtual design, were aged about 18 to 90 years, and lived in 20 to 30 United States geographic areas. In the prospective study, cohorts were assigned on the basis of participant-reported clinical history obtained from a screening survey and a study questionnaire. Each participant in the prospective study had whole blood, serum and a nasopharyngeal or oropharyngeal swab collected by mobile phlebotomists. Over a roughly 2-month period, participants in the prospective study had the option of providing additional blood draws and questionnaires. Blood samples from the prospective study were shipped frozen or at room temperature prior to DNA extraction. The immunoSEQ Assay, a bias-controlled multiplex PCR, was used to amplify TCRbeta CDR3 regions from genomic DNA. The study's own analysis went as follows. Within the assay, amplification of reference gene primers was used to estimate how many nucleated cells each sample contained. Sequence reads were collapsed and filtered to measure the absolute abundance of every unique TCRbeta CDR3 rearrangement. For each sample, productive Simpson clonality was calculated as the square root of Simpson's diversity index across productive rearrangements. TCRdb holds this immuneACCESS table with in-frame rearrangements only. Some clones are missing; in checked studies, unresolved V genes explain under half, and the rest has no known cause. The V and J calls and clone size come from that table; D and trimming were worked out from the DNA. The sample table shows approximately 220,000 clones, and over 75% are seen once. Approximately 7.4% of the sample is held by the ten biggest clonotypes.

Including the terminal cysteine and phenylalanine, the CDR3 comprises 15 residues. The sequence is cut down to CDR3 DNA, 45 bases in frame from base 1. Compared with germline, V lacks 0 bases and J lacks 4 bases; bases without a gene match: 4. CDR1 and CDR2, per the germline V gene, are SGHAT and FQNNGV. In regard to this clone: Its antigen is unknown. No base qualities exist here, and no much larger clone lies one base off it.

Sequencing input: PBMCs or T cells enriched from blood (not recorded which). In this chain, TRBV11-2 is recombined with TRBJ2-3, with 7 bases in between that match TRBD1. The source is a woman aged 35 to 49 with acute COVID-19. The nucleotide sequence reads TGTGCCAGCAGCTTAGATGAGGGGACAGCAGATACGCAGTATTTT. Protein translation: CASSLDEGTADTQYF.